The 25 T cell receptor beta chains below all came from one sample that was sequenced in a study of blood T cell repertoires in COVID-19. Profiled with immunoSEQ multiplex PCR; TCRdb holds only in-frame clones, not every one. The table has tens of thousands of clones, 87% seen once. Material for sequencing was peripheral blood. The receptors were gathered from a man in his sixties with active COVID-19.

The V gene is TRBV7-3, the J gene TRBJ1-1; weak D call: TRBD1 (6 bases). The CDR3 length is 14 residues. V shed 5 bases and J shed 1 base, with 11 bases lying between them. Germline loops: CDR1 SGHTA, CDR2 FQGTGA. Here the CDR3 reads CASSPDRTNTEAFF. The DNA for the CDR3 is TGTGCCAGCAGCCCGGACAGAACGAACACTGAAGCTTTCTTT.

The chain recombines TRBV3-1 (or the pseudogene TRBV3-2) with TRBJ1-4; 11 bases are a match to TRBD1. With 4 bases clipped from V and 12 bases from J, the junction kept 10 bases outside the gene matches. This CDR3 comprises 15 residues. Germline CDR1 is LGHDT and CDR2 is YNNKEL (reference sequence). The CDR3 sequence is CASSPRWGQGGELFF. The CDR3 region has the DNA TGTGCCAGCAGCCCAAGATGGGGACAGGGGGGAGAACTGTTTTTT.

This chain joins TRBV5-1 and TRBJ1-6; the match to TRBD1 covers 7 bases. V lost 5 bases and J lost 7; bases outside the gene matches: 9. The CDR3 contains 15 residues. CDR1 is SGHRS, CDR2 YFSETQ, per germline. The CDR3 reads CASRQTGTSNSPLHF. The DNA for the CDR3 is TGCGCCAGCAGACAGACAGGGACTTCGAATTCACCCCTCCACTTT.

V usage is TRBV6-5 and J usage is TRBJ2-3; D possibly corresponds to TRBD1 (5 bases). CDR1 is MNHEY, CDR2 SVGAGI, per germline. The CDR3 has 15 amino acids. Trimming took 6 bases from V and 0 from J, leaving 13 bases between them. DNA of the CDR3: TGTGCCAGCAGAGGAAAGGGGCGGAGCACAGATACGCAGTATTTT. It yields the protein CASRGKGRSTDTQYF.

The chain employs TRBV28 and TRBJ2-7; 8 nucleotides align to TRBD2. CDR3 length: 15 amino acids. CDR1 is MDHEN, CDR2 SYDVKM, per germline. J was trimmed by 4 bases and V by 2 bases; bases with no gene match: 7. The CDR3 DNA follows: TGTGCCAGCAGTTTAGGGGGGACTAGGTCTTACGAGCAGTACTTC. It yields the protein CASSLGGTRSYEQYF.

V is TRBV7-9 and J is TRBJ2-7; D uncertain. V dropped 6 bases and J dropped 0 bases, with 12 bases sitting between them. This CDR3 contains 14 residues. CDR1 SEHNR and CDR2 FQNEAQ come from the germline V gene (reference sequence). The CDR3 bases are TGTGCCAGCAGTTCCAGACTGTCCTCCTACGAGCAGTACTTC. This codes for CASSSRLSSYEQYF.

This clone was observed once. CDR3 loop: CASSYSNNRGQPQHF. CDR3 coding DNA: TGTGCCAGCAGTTACTCGAATAATAGAGGTCAGCCCCAGCATTTT. V usage is TRBV6-6 and J usage is TRBJ1-5; D gene uncertain. This CDR3 has 15 amino acids. The ends were cut back, 0 bases at V and 6 bases at J, with 12 bases in the middle. In germline, CDR1 is MNHNY, CDR2 SVGAGI (reference sequence).

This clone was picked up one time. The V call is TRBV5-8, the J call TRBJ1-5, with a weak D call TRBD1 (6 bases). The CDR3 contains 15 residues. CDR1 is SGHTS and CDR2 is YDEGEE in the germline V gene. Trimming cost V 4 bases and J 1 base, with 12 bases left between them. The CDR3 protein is CASSRTGSSNQPQHF. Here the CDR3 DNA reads TGTGCCAGCAGCCGAACAGGGTCAAGCAATCAGCCCCAGCATTTT.

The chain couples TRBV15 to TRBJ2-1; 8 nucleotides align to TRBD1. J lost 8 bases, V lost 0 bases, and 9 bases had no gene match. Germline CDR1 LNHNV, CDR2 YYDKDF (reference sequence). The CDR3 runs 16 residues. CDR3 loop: CATSRDDRQGFDEQFF. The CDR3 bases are TGTGCCACCAGCAGAGATGACCGACAGGGGTTCGATGAGCAGTTCTTC.

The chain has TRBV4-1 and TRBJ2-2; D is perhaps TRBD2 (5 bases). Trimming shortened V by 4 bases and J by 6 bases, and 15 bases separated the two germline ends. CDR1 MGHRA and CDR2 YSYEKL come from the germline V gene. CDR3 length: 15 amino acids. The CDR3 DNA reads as TGCGCCAGCAGCCCGCGGGTCGCCAAGCCCGGGGAGCTGTTTTTT. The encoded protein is CASSPRVAKPGELFF.

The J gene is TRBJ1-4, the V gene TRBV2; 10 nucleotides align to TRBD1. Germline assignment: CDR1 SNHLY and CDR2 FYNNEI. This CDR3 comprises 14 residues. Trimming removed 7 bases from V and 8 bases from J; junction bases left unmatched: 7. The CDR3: CASNPGTGDEKLFF. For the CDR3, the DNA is TGTGCCAGCAATCCGGGGACAGGGGACGAAAAACTGTTTTTT. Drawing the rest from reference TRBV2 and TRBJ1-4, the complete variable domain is EPEVTQTPSHQVTQMGQEVILRCVPISNHLYFYWYRQILGQKVEFLVSFYNNEISEKSEIFDDQFSVERPDGSNFTLKIRSTKLEDSAMYFCASNPGTGDEKLFFGSGTQLSVL.

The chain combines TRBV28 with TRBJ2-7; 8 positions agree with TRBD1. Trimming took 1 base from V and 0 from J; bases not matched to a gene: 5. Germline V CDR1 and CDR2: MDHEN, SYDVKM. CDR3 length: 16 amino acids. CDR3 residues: CASSLSGTGDSYEQYF. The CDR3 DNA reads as TGTGCCAGCAGTTTATCCGGGACAGGAGACTCCTACGAGCAGTACTTC.

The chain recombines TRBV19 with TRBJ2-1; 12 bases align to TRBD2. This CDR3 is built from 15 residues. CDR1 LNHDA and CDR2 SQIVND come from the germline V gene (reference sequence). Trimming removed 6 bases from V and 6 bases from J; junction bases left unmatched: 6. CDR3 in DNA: TGTGCCAGTAGCCAACTAGCGGGGGGTCGCAATGAGCAGTTCTTC. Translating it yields CASSQLAGGRNEQFF.

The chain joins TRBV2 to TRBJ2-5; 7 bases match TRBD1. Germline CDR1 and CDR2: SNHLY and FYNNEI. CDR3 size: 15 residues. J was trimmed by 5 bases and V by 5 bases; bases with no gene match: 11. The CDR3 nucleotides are TGTGCCAGCAGTACGTTAAGCGACAGGGATGAGACCCAGTACTTC. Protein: CASSTLSDRDETQYF.

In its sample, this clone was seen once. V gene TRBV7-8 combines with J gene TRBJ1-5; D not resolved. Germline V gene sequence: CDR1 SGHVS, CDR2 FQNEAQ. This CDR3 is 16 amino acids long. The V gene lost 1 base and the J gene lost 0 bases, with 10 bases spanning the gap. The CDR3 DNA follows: TGTGCCAGCAGCTTAGGAGGGAGCGGTAGCAATCAGCCCCAGCATTTT. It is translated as CASSLGGSGSNQPQHF.

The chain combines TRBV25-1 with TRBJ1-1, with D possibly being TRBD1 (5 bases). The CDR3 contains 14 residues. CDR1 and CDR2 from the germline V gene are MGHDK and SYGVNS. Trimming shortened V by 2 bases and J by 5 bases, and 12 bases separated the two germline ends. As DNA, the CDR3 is TGTGCCAGCAGTGAACCGGGACTCTGGACTGAAGCTTTCTTT. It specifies CASSEPGLWTEAFF. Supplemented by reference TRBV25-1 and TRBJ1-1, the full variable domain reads EADIYQTPRYLVIGTGKKITLECSQTMGHDKMYWYQQDPGMELHLIHYSYGVNSTEKGDLSSESTVSRIRTEHFPLTLESARPSHTSQYLCASSEPGLWTEAFFGQGTRLTVV.

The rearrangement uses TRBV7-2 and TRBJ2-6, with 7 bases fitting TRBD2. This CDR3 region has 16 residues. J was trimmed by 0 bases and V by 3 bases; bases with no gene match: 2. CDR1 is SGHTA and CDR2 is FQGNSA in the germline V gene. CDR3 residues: CASSFGGTSGANVLTF. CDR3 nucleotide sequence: TGTGCCAGCAGCTTCGGGGGGACCTCTGGGGCCAACGTCCTGACTTTC.

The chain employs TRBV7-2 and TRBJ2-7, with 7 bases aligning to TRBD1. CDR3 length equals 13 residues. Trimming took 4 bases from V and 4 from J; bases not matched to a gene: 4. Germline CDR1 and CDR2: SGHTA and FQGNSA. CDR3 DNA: TGTGCCAGCAGCTACTACAGGGGTTACGAGCAGTACTTC. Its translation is CASSYYRGYEQYF.

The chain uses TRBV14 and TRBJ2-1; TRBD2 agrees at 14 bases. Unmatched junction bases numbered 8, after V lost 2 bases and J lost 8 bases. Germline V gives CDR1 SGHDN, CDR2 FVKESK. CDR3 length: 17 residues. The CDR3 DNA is TGTGCCAGCAGCCAACCCCAGACTAGCGGGGGGGCACATGAGCAGTTCTTC. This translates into CASSQPQTSGGAHEQFF.

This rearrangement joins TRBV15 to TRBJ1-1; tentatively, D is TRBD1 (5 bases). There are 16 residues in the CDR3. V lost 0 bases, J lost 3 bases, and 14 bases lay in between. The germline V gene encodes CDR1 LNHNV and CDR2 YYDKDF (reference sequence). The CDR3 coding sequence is TGTGCCACCAGCAGAGAGCCACAGGTAGTCTACACTGAAGCTTTCTTT. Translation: CATSREPQVVYTEAFF.

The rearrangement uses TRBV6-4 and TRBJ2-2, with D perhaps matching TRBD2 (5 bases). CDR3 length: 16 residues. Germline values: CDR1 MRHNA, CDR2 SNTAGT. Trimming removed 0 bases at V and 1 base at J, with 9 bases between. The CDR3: CASSDSGAGNTGELFF. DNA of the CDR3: TGTGCCAGCAGTGACTCGGGCGCGGGGAACACCGGGGAGCTGTTTTTT.

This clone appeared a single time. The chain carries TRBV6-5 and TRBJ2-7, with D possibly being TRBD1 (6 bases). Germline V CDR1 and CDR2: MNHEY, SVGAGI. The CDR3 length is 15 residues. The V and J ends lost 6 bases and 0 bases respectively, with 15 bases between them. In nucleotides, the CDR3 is TGTGCCAGCAGCAAAGGGGGAGCCAGCTCCTACGAGCAGTACTTC. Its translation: CASSKGGASSYEQYF.

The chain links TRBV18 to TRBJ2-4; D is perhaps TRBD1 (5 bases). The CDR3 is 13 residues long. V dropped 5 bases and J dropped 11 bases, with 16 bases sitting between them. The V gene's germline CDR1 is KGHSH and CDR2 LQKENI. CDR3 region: CASSSKDIGVQYF. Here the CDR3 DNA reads TGTGCCAGCTCATCCAAGGACATCGGAGTTCAGTACTTC.

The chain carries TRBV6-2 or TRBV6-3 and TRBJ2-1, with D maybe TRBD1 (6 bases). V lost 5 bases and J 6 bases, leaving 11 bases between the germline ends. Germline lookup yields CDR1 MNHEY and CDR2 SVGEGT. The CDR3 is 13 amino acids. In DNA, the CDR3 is TGTGCCAGCAGTATGGGGGCGAGCAATGAGCAGTTCTTC. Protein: CASSMGASNEQFF.

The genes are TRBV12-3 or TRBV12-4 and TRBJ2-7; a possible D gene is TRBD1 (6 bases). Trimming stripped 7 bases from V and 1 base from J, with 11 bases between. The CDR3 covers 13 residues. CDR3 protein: CASTGDTSYEQYF. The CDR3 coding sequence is TGTGCCAGCACAGGGGACACGTCCTACGAGCAGTACTTC.